This TCR beta chain was retrieved from a study of blood T cell repertoires in COVID-19. Background on the study: COVID-19 samples collected from the United States, Italy and Spain covered acute and convalescent phases. The cDNA or gDNA used as material had been derived from T cells, B-cell-depleted T cells, or PBMCs.

The method was immunoSEQ multiplex PCR; TCRdb's version includes in-frame clones alone and lacks a portion of them. The sample includes approximately 390,000 clones, 80% to 90% of them seen just once. Per the germline V gene, CDR1 is SQVTM and CDR2 is ANQGSEA. V lost 2 bases and J lost 6, with 10 bases in between. This CDR3 is 12 amino acids long. Ages ranged from about 18 to 100 years, with residence in under 25 US areas. Self-reported history from a screening survey and questionnaire set each donor's cohort. The receptor was isolated from a woman aged 45-65 years who had recovered from COVID-19. This sequence joins TRBV29-1 and TRBJ2-5; D gene ambiguous. The sequencing sample was made of PBMCs or T cells enriched from blood (not recorded which). Here the CDR3 reads CSVEFVQKTQYF. The DNA of the CDR3 is TGCAGCGTTGAATTCGTCCAGAAGACCCAGTACTTC.